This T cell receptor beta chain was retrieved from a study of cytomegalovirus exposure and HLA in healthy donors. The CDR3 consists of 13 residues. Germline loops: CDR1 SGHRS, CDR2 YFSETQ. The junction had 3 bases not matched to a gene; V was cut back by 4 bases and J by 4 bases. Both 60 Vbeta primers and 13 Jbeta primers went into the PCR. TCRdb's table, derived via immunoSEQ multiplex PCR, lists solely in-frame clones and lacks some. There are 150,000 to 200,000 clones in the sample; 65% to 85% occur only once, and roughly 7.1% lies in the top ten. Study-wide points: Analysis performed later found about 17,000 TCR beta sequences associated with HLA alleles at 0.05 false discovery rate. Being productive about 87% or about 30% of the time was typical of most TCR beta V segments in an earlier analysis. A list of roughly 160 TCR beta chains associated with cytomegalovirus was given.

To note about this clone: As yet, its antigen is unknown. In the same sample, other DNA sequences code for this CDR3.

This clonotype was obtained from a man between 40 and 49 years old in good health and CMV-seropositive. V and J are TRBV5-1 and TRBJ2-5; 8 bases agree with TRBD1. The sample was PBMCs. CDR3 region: CASSPGQGETQYF. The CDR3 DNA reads TGCGCCAGCAGCCCTGGACAGGGAGAGACCCAGTACTTC.